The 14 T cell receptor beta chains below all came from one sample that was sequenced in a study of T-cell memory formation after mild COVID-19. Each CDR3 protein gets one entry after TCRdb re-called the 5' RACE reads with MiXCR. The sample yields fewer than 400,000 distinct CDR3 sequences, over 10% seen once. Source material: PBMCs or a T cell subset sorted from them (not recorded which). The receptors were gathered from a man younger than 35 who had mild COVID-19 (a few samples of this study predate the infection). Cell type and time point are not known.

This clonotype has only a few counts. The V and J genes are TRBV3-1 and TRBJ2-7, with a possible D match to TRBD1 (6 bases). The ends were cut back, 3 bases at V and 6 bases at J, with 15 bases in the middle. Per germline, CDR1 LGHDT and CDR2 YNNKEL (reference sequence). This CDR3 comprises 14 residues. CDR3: CASSQNTGTSEQYF. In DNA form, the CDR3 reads TGTGCCAGCAGCCAGAACACAGGGACCTCCGAGCAGTACTTC.

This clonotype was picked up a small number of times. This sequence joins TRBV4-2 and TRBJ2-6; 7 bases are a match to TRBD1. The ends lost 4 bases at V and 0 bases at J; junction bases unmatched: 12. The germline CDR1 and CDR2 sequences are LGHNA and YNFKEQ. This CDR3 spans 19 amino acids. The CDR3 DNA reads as TGTGCCAGCAGCCTCCGAGGGGGACAGCGAAACTCTGGGGCCAACGTCCTGACTTTC. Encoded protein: CASSLRGGQRNSGANVLTF.

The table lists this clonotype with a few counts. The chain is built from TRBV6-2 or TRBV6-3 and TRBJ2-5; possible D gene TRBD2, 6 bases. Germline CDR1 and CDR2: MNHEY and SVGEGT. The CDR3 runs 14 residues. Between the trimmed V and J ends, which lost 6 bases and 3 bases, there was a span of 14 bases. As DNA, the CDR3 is TGTGCCAGCAGCAGTAGCGGACGGGAAGAGACCCAGTACTTC. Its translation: CASSSSGREETQYF.

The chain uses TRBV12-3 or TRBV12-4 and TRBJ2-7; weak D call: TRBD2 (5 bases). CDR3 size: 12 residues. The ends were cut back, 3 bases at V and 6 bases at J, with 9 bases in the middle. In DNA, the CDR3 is TGTGCCAGCAGTTTGGGAGCGACCGAGCAGTACTTC. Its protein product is CASSLGATEQYF.

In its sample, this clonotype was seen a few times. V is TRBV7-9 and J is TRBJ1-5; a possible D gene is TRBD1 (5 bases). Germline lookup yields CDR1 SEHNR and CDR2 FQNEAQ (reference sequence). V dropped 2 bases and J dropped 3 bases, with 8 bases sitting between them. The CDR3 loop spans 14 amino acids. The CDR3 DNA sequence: TGTGCCAGCAGCTTACCAGGGTTCAATCAGCCCCAGCATTTT. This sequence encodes CASSLPGFNQPQHF.

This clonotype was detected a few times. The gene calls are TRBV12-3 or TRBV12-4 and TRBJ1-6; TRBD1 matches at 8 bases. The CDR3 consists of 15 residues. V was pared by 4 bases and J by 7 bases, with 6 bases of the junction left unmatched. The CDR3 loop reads CASSSSAGGNSPLHF. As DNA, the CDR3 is TGTGCCAGCAGTTCCTCGGCAGGGGGCAATTCACCCCTCCACTTT.

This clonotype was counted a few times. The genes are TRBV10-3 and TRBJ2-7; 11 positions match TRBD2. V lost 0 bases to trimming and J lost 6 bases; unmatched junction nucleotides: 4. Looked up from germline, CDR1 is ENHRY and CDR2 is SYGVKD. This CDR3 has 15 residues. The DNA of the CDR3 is TGTGCCATCAGTGAGTCGCTAGCGGGGGGTGGCGAGCAGTACTTC. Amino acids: CAISESLAGGGEQYF.

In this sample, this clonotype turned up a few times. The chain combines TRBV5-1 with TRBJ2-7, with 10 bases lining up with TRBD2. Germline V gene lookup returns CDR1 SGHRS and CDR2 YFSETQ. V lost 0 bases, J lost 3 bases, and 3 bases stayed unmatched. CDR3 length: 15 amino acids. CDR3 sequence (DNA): TGCGCCAGCAGCTTGGCTAGCGGGGGCCTCTACGAGCAGTACTTC. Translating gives CASSLASGGLYEQYF.

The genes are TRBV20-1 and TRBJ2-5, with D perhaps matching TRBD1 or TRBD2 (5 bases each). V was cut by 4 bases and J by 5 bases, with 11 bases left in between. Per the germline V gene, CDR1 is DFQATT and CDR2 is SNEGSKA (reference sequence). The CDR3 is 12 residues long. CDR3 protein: CSAIRGAETQYF. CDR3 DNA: TGCAGTGCTATACGAGGGGCGGAGACCCAGTACTTC.

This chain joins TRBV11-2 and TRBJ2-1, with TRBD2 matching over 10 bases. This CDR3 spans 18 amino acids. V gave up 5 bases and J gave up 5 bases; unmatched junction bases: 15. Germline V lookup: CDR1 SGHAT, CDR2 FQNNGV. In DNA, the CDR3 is TGTGCCAGCAGCCCCCGCGGAGCGGGGGGGCCGATAGACAATGAGCAGTTCTTC. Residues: CASSPRGAGGPIDNEQFF.

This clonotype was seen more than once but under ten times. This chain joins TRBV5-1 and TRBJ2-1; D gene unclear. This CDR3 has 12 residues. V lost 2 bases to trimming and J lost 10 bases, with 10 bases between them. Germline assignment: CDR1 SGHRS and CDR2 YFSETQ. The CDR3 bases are TGCGCCAGCAGCTTCGACGCCAGGGAGCAGTTCTTC. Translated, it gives CASSFDAREQFF.

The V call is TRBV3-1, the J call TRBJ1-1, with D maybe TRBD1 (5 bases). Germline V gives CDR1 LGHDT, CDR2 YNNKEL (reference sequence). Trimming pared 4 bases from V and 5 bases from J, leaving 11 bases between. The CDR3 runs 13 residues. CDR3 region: CASSRGVRTEAFF. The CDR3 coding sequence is TGTGCCAGCAGCCGAGGGGTAAGAACTGAAGCTTTCTTT.

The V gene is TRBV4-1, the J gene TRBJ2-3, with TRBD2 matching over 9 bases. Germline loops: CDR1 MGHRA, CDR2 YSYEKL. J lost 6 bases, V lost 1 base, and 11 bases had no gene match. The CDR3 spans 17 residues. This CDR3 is CASSQVSAGTSRDTQYF. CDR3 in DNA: TGCGCCAGCAGCCAAGTATCAGCGGGGACTAGCCGGGATACGCAGTATTTT.

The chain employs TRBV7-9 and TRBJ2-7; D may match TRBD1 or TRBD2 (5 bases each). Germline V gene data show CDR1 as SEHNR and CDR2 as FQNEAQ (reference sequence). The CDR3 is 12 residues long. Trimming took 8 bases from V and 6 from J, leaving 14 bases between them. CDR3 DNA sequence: TGTGCCAGCCGTAGGGGCGAGGGCGAGCAGTACTTC. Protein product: CASRRGEGEQYF.